Listed here are 2 T cell receptor beta chains from one sample, sequenced in a study of blood T cell repertoires in COVID-19. Assay used: immunoSEQ multiplex PCR; TCRdb lists only in-frame clones, some missing. This table has 140,000 or so clones, roughly 89% appearing once. Sequencing input: peripheral blood. The receptors here all came from a human donor in a cohort sampled during active COVID-19.

The J gene is TRBJ2-1, the V gene TRBV27; D gene unclear. The CDR3 contains 15 residues. From germline, CDR1 is MNHEY and CDR2 SMNVEV (reference sequence). The V end was cut by 5 bases, the J end by 4 bases, with 15 bases between. CDR3 in DNA: TGTGCCAGCAGTCTCACAGAAAACCCTTACAATGAGCAGTTCTTC. Amino acids: CASSLTENPYNEQFF.

This clone was picked up one time. The chain is built from TRBV4-1 and TRBJ2-3, with TRBD2 identical over 10 bases. Per germline, CDR1 MGHRA and CDR2 YSYEKL. The J segment lost 7 bases and the V segment lost 1 base, leaving 11 bases of the junction unmatched. CDR3 length equals 17 residues. DNA of the CDR3: TGCGCCAGCAGCCAAGGAGGAAGCGGGGGGGCCATGAATACGCAGTATTTT. It specifies CASSQGGSGGAMNTQYF.